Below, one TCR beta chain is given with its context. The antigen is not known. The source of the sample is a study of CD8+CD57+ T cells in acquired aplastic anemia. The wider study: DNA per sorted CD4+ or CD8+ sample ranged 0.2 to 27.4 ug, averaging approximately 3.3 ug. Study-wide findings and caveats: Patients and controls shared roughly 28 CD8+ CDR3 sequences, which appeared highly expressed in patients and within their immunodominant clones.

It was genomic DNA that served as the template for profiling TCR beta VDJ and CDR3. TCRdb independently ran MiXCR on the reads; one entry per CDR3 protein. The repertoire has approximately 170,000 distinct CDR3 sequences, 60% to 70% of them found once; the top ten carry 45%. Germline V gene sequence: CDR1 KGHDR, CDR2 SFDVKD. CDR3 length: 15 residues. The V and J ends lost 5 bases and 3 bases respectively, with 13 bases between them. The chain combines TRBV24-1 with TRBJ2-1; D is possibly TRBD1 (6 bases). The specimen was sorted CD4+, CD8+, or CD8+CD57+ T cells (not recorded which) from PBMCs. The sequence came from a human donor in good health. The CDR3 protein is CATSGGLDGYNEQFF. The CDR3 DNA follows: TGTGCCACCAGTGGGGGGCTGGACGGCTACAATGAGCAGTTCTTC.